This T cell receptor (beta chain) was observed in a study of CXCR3-negative and CXCR3-positive naive CD8 T cells. Researchers prepared the TRB cDNA libraries using 5' RACE with UMI labels. TCRdb derives one entry per CDR3 protein from the 5' RACE reads, leaving out DNA. Its table records about 62,000 distinct CDR3 sequences. Per germline, CDR1 SEHNR and CDR2 FQNEAQ (reference sequence). The CDR3 consists of 15 residues. The sequencing sample was made of naive CXCR3- CD8+ T cells from blood. The subset: CD45RO-CCR7+CD27+CD95- naive CD8+ T cells lacking CXCR3 (TNR3-). The chain joins TRBV7-9 to TRBJ1-4; TCRdb's D call, TRBD1, is unchecked because there is no DNA. The receptor's source is a human donor in good health. Some clones in this sample may be carry-over from other donors' samples. The chain's CDR3 is CASSTKGGTNEKLFF.